Shown below are 16 T cell receptor beta chains from a single sample sequenced in a study of T cells in Graves' hyperthyroidism and ophthalmopathy. Amplification yielded TCR beta CDR3 regions, with RNA transcripts as the source. An initial round of RT-PCR targeting the TCR CDR3 relied on the HTBI primer set. Via MiXCR, TCRdb re-called the multiplex PCR reads, giving one row per CDR3 protein. The repertoire consists of roughly 500,000 distinct CDR3 sequences, with over 11% occurring once and the leading ten covering 4.5% to 6%. Sequenced material: blood. Every receptor here comes from a woman aged 25-40 years with Graves' hyperthyroidism that later progressed to Graves' ophthalmopathy.

This clonotype has a count of ten or more. The gene calls are TRBV12-3 or TRBV12-4 and TRBJ1-5; unclear D gene. Trimming took off 3 bases at V and 11 bases at J, with 11 bases between the two ends. The CDR3 consists of 12 residues. CDR3 sequence reads: CASSFAGFAQHF. CDR3 coding DNA: TGTGCCAGCAGTTTTGCAGGATTCGCCCAGCATTTT.

The rearrangement uses TRBV12-3 or TRBV12-4 and TRBJ1-5, with 7 nucleotides matching TRBD1. J gave up 1 base and V 5 bases, and 11 bases lay outside the gene matches. The CDR3 is 17 amino acids. The CDR3 region has the DNA TGTGCCAGCAGTCGATATACCGGGACAGTGAGCAATCAGCCCCAGCATTTT. It specifies CASSRYTGTVSNQPQHF.

This clonotype was recorded many times. V is TRBV9 and J is TRBJ1-4; 7 bases are a match to TRBD1. This CDR3 has 15 residues. V gave up 4 bases and J gave up 4 bases; unmatched junction bases: 7. Germline values: CDR1 SGDLS, CDR2 YYNGEE. The CDR3 DNA follows: TGTGCCAGCAGCCCCCGACAGGGTGGTAATGAAAAACTGTTTTTT. As protein: CASSPRQGGNEKLFF.

With regard to this clonotype: One end of the junction fails to match germline, which may point to a read error. CDR3 amino acids: CVSFPPGTGRRNTESFF. In nucleotides, the CDR3 is TGTGTCAGCTTCCCCCCTGGGACAGGCCGACGAAACACTGAATCTTTCTTT. This rearrangement joins TRBV12-3 or TRBV12-4 to TRBJ1-1; the match to TRBD1 covers 8 bases. The CDR3 spans 17 residues.

Ten or more counts support this clonotype. The chain recombines TRBV18 with TRBJ1-5; unclear D gene. The CDR3 length is 15 residues. Deletions cut 6 bases from V and 3 bases from J, with 15 bases between. Germline values: CDR1 KGHSH, CDR2 LQKENI. The CDR3 bases are TGTGCCAGCTCCAACAGTCAGAGTCCCAATCAGCCCCAGCATTTT. Translated: CASSNSQSPNQPQHF.

This clonotype was detected many times. The V gene is TRBV5-1, the J gene TRBJ2-1; D possibly corresponds to TRBD1 (5 bases). Per the germline V gene, CDR1 is SGHRS and CDR2 is YFSETQ. The V and J ends lost 5 bases and 4 bases respectively, with 10 bases between them. The CDR3 is made up of 13 amino acids. As DNA, the CDR3 is TGCGCCAGCAGGTACAGACAGTACAATGAGCAGTTCTTC. Amino acids: CASRYRQYNEQFF.

This clonotype was recorded many times. CDR3 region: CATLTGTEAFF. Here the CDR3 DNA reads TGTGCCACCTTGACTGGAACTGAAGCTTTCTTT. The chain combines TRBV28 with TRBJ1-1; D is unclear. The CDR3 extends over 11 amino acids. Germline-derived CDR1 and CDR2 are MDHEN and SYDVKM. Trimming took off 10 bases at V and 5 bases at J, with 11 bases between the two ends.

This sequence joins TRBV18 and TRBJ2-1; no reliable D call. Germline loops: CDR1 KGHSH, CDR2 LQKENI. V lost 2 bases and J 4 bases, leaving 6 bases between the germline ends. This CDR3 spans 13 amino acids. CDR3 amino acids: CASSPFGYNEQFF. The CDR3 DNA is TGTGCCAGCTCACCATTCGGGTACAATGAGCAGTTCTTC. Complete variable domain (other parts from reference TRBV18 and TRBJ2-1): NAGVMQNPRHLVRRRGQEARLRCSPMKGHSHVYWYRQLPEEGLKFMVYLQKENIIDESGMPKERFSAEFPKEGPSILRIQQVVRGDSAAYFCASSPFGYNEQFFGPGTRLTVL.

In this sample, this clonotype turned up many times. The chain recombines TRBV28 with TRBJ1-1; D gene unclear. This CDR3 region has 13 residues. V was cut by 10 bases and J by 1 base, with 13 bases left in between. Germline values: CDR1 MDHEN, CDR2 SYDVKM. The CDR3 DNA reads as TGTGCCACGGAACGGGTAGAGAACACTGAAGCTTTCTTT. Protein product: CATERVENTEAFF.

This rearrangement joins TRBV19 to TRBJ1-4; possibly TRBD1 for D (5 bases). The CDR3 is 16 amino acids. Looked up from germline, CDR1 is LNHDA and CDR2 is SQIVND (reference sequence). V dropped 8 bases and J dropped 2 bases, with 18 bases sitting between them. The CDR3 bases are TGTGCCAGTGGCCATGGGGGGGGGTCGACTAATGAAAAACTGTTTTTT. It specifies CASGHGGGSTNEKLFF.

Note on this clonotype: This clone may be a read error of a much larger clone one base away. V is TRBV29-1 and J is TRBJ1-1; maybe TRBD1 (5 bases). In germline, CDR1 is SQVTM, CDR2 ANQGSEA. This CDR3 comprises 12 residues. As DNA, the CDR3 is TGCAGCGGGGGGGATCTGAACGCTGAAGCTTTCTTT. It is translated as CSGGDLNAEAFF.

This clonotype came up many times. V usage is TRBV7-2 and J usage is TRBJ1-4, with a possible D match to TRBD1 (6 bases). This CDR3 spans 16 amino acids. Germline CDR1 SGHTA, CDR2 FQGNSA. With 3 bases removed from V and 2 bases from J, the gap between germline ends came to 13 bases. CDR3 coding DNA: TGTGCCAGCAGCTTGAGAGGGGGAGGGACTAATGAAAAACTGTTTTTT. The encoded protein is CASSLRGGGTNEKLFF.

This clonotype occurred many times. V and J are TRBV19 and TRBJ2-3; 9 nucleotides line up with TRBD1. The length of the CDR3 is 15 residues. Trimming took 3 bases from V and 4 from J; bases not matched to a gene: 5. Germline CDR1 is LNHDA and CDR2 is SQIVND (reference sequence). The CDR3 sequence is CASSMGTGLADTQYF. The CDR3 DNA follows: TGTGCCAGTAGTATGGGGACAGGGCTTGCAGATACGCAGTATTTT.

Ten or more counts support this clonotype. The chain couples TRBV10-1 to TRBJ2-7; 10 bases match TRBD2. Germline trimming cut 6 bases from V and 4 bases from J; bases unmatched to any gene: 3. The CDR3 loop spans 13 amino acids. The germline gives CDR1 WNHNN, CDR2 SYGVQD (reference sequence). The CDR3 spells CASSASGSYEQYF. The DNA for the CDR3 is TGCGCCAGCAGCGCTAGCGGGAGTTACGAGCAGTACTTC.

This clonotype has ten or more counts. The rearrangement uses TRBV19 and TRBJ2-1; D gene uncertain. Germline V lookup: CDR1 LNHDA, CDR2 SQIVND (reference sequence). Trimming removed 1 base at V and 5 bases at J, with 6 bases between. The CDR3 covers 13 residues. CDR3 coding DNA: TGTGCCAGTAGTATAGGCAGGAACAATGAGCAGTTCTTC. It yields the protein CASSIGRNNEQFF.

This clonotype has only a few counts. The chain is built from TRBV20-1 and TRBJ2-7, with D uncertain. CDR1 is DFQATT, CDR2 SNEGSKA, per germline (reference sequence). The CDR3 totals 13 residues. V was clipped by 0 bases and J by 3 bases, with 9 bases between them. The CDR3 nucleotides are TGCAGTGCTAGAGATCCAGGCCTCTACGAGCAGTACTTC. It specifies CSARDPGLYEQYF.